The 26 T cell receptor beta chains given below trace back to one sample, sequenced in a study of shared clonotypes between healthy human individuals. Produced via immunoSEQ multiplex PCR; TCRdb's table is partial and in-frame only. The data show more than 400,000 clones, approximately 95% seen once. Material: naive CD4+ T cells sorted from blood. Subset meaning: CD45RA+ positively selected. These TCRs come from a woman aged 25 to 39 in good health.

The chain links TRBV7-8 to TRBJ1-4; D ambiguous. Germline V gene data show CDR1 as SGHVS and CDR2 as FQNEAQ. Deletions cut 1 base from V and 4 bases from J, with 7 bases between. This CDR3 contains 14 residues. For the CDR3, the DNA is TGTGCCAGCAGCTTAGGGCGAATTAATGAAAAACTGTTTTTT. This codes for CASSLGRINEKLFF.

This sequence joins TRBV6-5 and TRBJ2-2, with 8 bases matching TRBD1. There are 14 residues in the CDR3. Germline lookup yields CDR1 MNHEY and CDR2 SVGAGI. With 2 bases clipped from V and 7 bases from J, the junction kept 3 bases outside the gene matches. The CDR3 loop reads CASSYDRGGGELFF. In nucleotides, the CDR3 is TGTGCCAGCAGTTACGACAGGGGTGGCGGGGAGCTGTTTTTT.

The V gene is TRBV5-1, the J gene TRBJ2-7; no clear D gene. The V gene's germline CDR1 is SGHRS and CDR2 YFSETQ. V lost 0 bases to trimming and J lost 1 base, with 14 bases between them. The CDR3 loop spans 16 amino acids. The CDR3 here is CASSLAGQPASYEQYF. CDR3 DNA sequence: TGCGCCAGCAGCTTGGCCGGTCAACCCGCTTCCTACGAGCAGTACTTC.

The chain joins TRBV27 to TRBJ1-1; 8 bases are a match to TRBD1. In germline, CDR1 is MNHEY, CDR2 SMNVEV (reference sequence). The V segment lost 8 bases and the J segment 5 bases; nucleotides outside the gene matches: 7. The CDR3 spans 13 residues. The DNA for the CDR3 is TGTGCCAGCGCGACAGGGGTATGGACTGAAGCTTTCTTT. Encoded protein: CASATGVWTEAFF.

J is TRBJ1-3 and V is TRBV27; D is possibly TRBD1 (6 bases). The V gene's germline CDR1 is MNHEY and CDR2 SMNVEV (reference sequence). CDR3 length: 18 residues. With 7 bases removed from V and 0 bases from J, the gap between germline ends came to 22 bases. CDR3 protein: CASMFTGSPSNSGNTIYF. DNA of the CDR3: TGTGCCAGCATGTTTACAGGGTCCCCTTCTAACTCTGGAAACACCATATATTTT.

The CDR3 reads CASSHPREGWGSMNTEAFF. The CDR3 region has the DNA TGTGCCAGCAGCCACCCCCGAGAAGGGTGGGGATCGATGAACACTGAAGCTTTCTTT. V gene TRBV4-2 combines with J gene TRBJ1-1; D is undetermined. Germline loops: CDR1 LGHNA, CDR2 YNFKEQ. The CDR3 loop spans 19 amino acids. The V gene lost 3 bases and the J gene lost 0 bases, with 23 bases spanning the gap.

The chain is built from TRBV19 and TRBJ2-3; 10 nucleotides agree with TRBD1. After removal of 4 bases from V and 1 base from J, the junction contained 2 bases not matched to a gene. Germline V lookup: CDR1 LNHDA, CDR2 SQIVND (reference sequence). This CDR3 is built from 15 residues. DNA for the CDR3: TGTGCCAGTAGTACCGGGACAGGGGGCACAGATACGCAGTATTTT. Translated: CASSTGTGGTDTQYF.

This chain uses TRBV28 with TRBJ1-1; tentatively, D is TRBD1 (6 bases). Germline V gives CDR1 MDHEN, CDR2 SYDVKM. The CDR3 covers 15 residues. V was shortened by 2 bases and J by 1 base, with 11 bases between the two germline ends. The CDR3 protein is CASSLPGAANTEAFF. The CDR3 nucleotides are TGTGCCAGCAGTTTACCGGGGGCCGCGAACACTGAAGCTTTCTTT.

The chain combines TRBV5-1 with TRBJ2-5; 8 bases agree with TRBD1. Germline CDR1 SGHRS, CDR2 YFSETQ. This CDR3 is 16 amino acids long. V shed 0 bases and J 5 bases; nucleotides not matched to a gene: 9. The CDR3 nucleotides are TGCGCCAGCAGCTTGGCCTCAGGGGGCTTAGGGGAGACCCAGTACTTC. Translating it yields CASSLASGGLGETQYF.

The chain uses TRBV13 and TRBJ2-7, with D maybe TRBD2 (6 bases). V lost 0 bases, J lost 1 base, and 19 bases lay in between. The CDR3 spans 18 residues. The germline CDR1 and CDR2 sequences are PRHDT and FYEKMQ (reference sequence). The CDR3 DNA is TGTGCCAGCAGCTTAGGGGGAAGACTGCGGGACCGTTCCTACGAGCAGTACTTC. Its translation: CASSLGGRLRDRSYEQYF.

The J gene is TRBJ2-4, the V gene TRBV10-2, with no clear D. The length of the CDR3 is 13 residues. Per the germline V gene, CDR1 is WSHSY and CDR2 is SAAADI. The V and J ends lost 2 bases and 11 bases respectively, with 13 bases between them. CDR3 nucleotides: TGCGCCAGCAGTGAGGGACGGGTCCCTTTTCAGTACTTC. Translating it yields CASSEGRVPFQYF.

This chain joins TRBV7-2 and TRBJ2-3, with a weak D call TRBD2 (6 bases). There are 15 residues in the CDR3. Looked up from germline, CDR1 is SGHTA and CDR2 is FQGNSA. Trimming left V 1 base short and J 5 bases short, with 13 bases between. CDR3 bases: TGTGCCAGCAGCTTAGACGGGAGCTGGGGAGATACGCAGTATTTT. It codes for CASSLDGSWGDTQYF.

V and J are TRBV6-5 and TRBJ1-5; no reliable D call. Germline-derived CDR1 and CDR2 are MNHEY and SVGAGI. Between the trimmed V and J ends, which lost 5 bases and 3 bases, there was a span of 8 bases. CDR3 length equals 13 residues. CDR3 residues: CASSNRDNQPQHF. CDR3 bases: TGTGCCAGCAGTAACCGAGACAATCAGCCCCAGCATTTT.

The CDR3 bases are TGTGCCAGAAGCTTGGCCCCAGTCCGTGGCTACGAGCAGTACTTC. This codes for CARSLAPVRGYEQYF. This chain joins TRBV5-3 and TRBJ2-7; the D is unclear. TRBV5-3 is an ORF, with its function uncertain. The CDR3 contains 15 residues. Trimming took 0 bases from V and 3 from J, leaving 13 bases between them.

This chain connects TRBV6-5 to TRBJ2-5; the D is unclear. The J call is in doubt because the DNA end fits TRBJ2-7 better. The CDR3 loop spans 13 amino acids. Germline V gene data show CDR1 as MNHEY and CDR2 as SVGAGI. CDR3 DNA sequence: TGTGCCAGCAGTTCAAGTGGTACGGGCGAGCAGTACTTC. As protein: CASSSSGTGEQYF.

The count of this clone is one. CDR3 protein: CASSPDRVGEKLFF. The CDR3 DNA is TGTGCCAGCAGCCCGGACAGGGTTGGCGAAAAACTGTTTTTT. V gene TRBV7-9 combines with J gene TRBJ1-4, with 8 bases aligning to TRBD1. The CDR3 has 14 residues. Germline trimming cut 5 bases from V and 8 bases from J; bases unmatched to any gene: 7. Germline CDR1 SEHNR, CDR2 FQNEAQ (reference sequence). The complete variable domain, with remaining parts taken from reference TRBV7-9 and TRBJ1-4, reads DTGVSQNPRHKITKRGQNVTFRCDPISEHNRLYWYRQTLGQGPEFLTYFQNEAQLEKSRLLSDRFSAERPKGSFSTLEIQRTEQGDSAMYLCASSPDRVGEKLFFGSGTQLSVL.

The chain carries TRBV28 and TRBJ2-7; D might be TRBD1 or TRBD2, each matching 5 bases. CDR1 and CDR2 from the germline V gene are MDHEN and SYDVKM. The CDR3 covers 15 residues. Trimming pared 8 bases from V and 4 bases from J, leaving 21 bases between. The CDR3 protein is CASRDGSIVGYEQYF. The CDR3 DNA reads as TGTGCCAGCCGGGACGGAAGTATAGTAGGGTACGAGCAGTACTTC.

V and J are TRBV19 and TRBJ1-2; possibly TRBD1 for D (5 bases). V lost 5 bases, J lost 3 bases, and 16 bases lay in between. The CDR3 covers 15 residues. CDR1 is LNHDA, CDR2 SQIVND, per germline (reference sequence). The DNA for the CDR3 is TGTGCCAGTAGTTCCGGGGCCCCGAGGGACTATGGCTACACCTTC. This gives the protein CASSSGAPRDYGYTF.

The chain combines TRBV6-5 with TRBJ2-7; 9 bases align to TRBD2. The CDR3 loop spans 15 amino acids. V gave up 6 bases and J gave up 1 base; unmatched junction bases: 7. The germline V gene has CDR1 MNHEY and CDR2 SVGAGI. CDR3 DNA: TGTGCCAGCAGAACCGGTCTAGCGGGATCCTACGAGCAGTACTTC. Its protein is CASRTGLAGSYEQYF.

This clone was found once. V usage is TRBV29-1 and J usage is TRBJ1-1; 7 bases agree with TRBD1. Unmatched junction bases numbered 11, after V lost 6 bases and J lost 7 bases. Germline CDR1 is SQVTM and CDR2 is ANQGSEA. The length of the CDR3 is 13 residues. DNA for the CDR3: TGCAGCGTCCTCTTCGACAGGGTGAGTGAAGCTTTCTTT. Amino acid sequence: CSVLFDRVSEAFF.

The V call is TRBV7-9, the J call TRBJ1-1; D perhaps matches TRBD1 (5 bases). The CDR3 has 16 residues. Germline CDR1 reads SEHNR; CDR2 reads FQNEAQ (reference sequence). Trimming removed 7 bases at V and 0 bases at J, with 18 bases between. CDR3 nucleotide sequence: TGTGCCAGCATCCCGGGGCCGATGACGGTGAACACTGAAGCTTTCTTT. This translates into CASIPGPMTVNTEAFF.

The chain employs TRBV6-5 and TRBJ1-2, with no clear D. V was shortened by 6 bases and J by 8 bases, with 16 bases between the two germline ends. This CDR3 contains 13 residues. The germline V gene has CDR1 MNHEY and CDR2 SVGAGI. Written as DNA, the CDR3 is TGTGCCAGCAGGCTGACGGGGAGTAGGGGCTACACCTTC. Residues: CASRLTGSRGYTF.

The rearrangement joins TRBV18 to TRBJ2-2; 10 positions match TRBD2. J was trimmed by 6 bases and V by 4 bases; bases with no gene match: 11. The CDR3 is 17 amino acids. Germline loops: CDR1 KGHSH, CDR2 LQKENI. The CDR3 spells CASSLTGTSASAGELFF. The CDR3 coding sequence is TGTGCCAGCTCACTAACCGGGACTAGCGCCTCAGCCGGGGAGCTGTTTTTT. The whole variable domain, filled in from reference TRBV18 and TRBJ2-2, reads NAGVMQNPRHLVRRRGQEARLRCSPMKGHSHVYWYRQLPEEGLKFMVYLQKENIIDESGMPKERFSAEFPKEGPSILRIQQVVRGDSAAYFCASSLTGTSASAGELFFGEGSRLTVL.

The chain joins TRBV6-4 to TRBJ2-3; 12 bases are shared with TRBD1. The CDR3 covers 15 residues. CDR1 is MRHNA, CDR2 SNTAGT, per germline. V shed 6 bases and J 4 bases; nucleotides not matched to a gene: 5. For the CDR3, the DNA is TGTGCCAGCAGCCGGGACAGGGGGCCGGCAGATACGCAGTATTTT. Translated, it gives CASSRDRGPADTQYF.

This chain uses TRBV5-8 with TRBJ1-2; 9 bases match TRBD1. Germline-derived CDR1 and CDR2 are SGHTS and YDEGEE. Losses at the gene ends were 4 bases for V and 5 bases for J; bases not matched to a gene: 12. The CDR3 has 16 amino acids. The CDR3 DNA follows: TGTGCCAGCAGCCACAGACAGGGGGTGCAACAATATGGCTACACCTTC. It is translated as CASSHRQGVQQYGYTF.

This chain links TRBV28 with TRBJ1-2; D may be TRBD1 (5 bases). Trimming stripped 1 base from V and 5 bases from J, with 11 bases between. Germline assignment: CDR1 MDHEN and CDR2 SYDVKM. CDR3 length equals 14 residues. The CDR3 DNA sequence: TGTGCCAGCAGTTTATTTGCGGCAGGGTATGGCTACACCTTC. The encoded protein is CASSLFAAGYGYTF.